The sequence of this T cell receptor (beta chain) was determined in a study of blood T cell repertoires in COVID-19. Study-level information: Sites in the United States, Italy and Spain provided acute and convalescent COVID-19 samples. T cells, B-cell-depleted T cells, or PBMCs supplied cDNA or gDNA.

In the authors' methods: Reference gene primer amplification gave estimated nucleated cell counts. Data came from immunoSEQ multiplex PCR; TCRdb stores just in-frame clones and leaves some out. The DNA was the basis for D and trimming; V, J and clone size are from that table. Of fewer than 350,000 clones in the sample, around 90% were seen once. Germline CDR1 is WNHNN and CDR2 is SYGVQD (reference sequence). The CDR3 spans 15 residues. V was clipped by 6 bases and J by 5 bases, with 19 bases between them. The chain joins TRBV10-1 to TRBJ1-2; possibly TRBD1 for D (5 bases). Source material: peripheral blood. The receptor's source is a man younger than 35 with active or convalescent COVID-19. As DNA, the CDR3 is TGCGCCAGCAGCTCAACGGGGGGAAAAAAGTATGGCTACACCTTC. It translates to CASSSTGGKKYGYTF.